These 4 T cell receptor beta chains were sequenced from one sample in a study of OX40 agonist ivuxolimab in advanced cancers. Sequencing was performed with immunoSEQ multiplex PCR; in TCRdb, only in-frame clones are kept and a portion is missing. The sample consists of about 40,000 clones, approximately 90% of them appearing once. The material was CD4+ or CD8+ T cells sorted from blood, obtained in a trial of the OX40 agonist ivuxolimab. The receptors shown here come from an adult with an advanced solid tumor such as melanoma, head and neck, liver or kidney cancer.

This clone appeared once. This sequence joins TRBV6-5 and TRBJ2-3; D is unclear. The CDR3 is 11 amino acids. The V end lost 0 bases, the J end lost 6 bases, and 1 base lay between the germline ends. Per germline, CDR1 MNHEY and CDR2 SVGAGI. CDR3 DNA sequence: TGTGCCAGCAGTTACTCCGATACGCAGTATTTT. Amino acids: CASSYSDTQYF.

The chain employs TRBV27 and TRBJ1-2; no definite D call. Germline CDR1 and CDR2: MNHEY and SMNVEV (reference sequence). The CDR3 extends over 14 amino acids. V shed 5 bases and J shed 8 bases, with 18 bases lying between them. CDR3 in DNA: TGTGCCAGCAGTACGGCAGGTACCCGCGTGGGCTACACCTTC. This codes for CASSTAGTRVGYTF.

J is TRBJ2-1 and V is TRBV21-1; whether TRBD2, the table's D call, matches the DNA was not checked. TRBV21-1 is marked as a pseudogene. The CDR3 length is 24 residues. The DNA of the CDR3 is TGTGCCAGCAGCACAAATTCCGACGCACCGGGCGCGCAAATAGCGGGAGGTTACCAGAATGAGCAGTTCTTC. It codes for CASSTNSDAPGAQIAGGYQNEQFF.

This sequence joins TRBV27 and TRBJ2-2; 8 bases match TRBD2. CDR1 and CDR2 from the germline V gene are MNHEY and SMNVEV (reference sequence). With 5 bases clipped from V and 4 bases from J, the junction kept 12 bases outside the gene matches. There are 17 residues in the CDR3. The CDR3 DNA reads TGTGCCAGCAGTAGGCTAAGCGGGAGCGATAGCACCGGGGAGCTGTTTTTT. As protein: CASSRLSGSDSTGELFF.